Ten or more counts support the clone carrying this TCR beta chain. The data are from a study of T cells in Graves' hyperthyroidism and ophthalmopathy. Using RNA transcripts as the source, TCR beta CDR3 regions were amplified. TCR CDR3 regions were first amplified by RT-PCR with HTBI primers. TCRdb re-called the multiplex PCR reads through MiXCR, storing one row per CDR3 protein. Of about 640,000 distinct CDR3 sequences detected, roughly 15% appear once; the ten largest clones hold approximately 12%. This TCR came from a woman between 50 and 59 years old with Graves' ophthalmopathy. Source material: blood.

The DNA for the CDR3 is TGCAGTGCTAGAGATCTGGGACTAGCAGGAGAGCAGTTCTTC. Translating it yields CSARDLGLAGEQFF. V gene TRBV20-1 combines with J gene TRBJ2-1; 9 bases align to TRBD2. Germline CDR1 is DFQATT and CDR2 is SNEGSKA (reference sequence). This CDR3 is 14 amino acids long. V was clipped by 0 bases and J by 10 bases; unmatched bases: 7.